This note documents a single T cell receptor beta chain sequence. Using immunoSEQ multiplex PCR, the repertoire was profiled, and TCRdb retains in-frame clones only, with some absent. The repertoire consists of more than 95,000 clones, with roughly 88% occurring once and the leading ten covering over 6.5%. Trimming took off 5 bases at V and 6 bases at J, with 19 bases between the two ends. CDR3 length: 16 amino acids. The germline gives CDR1 KGHSH, CDR2 LQKENI. This sample was taken from a study of T cell responses to AZD1222 COVID-19 vaccine. The chain combines TRBV18 with TRBJ1-4; TRBD1 is a possible D gene (6 bases). The source was peripheral blood, collected on day 0 of AZD1222 vaccination. This receptor was taken from an adult in good health. CDR3 DNA sequence: TGTGCCAGCTCAAGGCGGGACACCGGATATCATGAAAAACTGTTTTTT. As protein: CASSRRDTGYHEKLFF. Filled out from reference TRBV18 and TRBJ1-4, the complete variable domain reads NAGVMQNPRHLVRRRGQEARLRCSPMKGHSHVYWYRQLPEEGLKFMVYLQKENIIDESGMPKERFSAEFPKEGPSILRIQQVVRGDSAAYFCASSRRDTGYHEKLFFGSGTQLSVL.